A single sample is the source of the 17 T cell receptor beta chains below, sequenced in a study of OX40 agonist ivuxolimab in advanced cancers. Repertoires were generated with immunoSEQ multiplex PCR, while TCRdb's copy carries only in-frame clones and drops some. The sample has about 78,000 clones, almost 95% seen once. Here the sequenced sample was CD4+ or CD8+ T cells sorted from blood, taken in a trial of the OX40 agonist ivuxolimab. These receptors came from an adult with an advanced solid tumor such as melanoma, head and neck, liver or kidney cancer.

The chain recombines TRBV30 with TRBJ1-6; D gene unclear. V gave up 0 bases and J gave up 17 bases, with 17 bases separating them. Germline CDR1 GTSNPN, CDR2 SVGIG (reference sequence). The length of the CDR3 is 13 residues. CDR3 sequence reads: CAWSVSIGLPIHF. The CDR3 DNA reads as TGTGCCTGGAGTGTGTCAATCGGCCTACCAATCCACTTT. The full variable domain, with the rest looked up from reference TRBV30 and TRBJ1-6, is SQTIHQWPATLVQPVGSPLSLECTVEGTSNPNLYWYRQAAGRGLQLLFYSVGIGQISSEVPQNLSASRPQDRQFILSSKKLLLSDSGFYLCAWSVSIGLPIHFGNGTRLTVT.

CDR3 residues: CASSSGLAGAQTDTQYF. The DNA of the CDR3 is TGTGCCAGCAGCTCCGGACTAGCGGGAGCCCAAACGGATACGCAGTATTTT. The chain has TRBV5-4 and TRBJ2-3, with 13 positions matching TRBD2. Losses at the gene ends were 3 bases for V and 6 bases for J; bases not matched to a gene: 10. CDR3 length: 17 amino acids. Germline V gene sequence: CDR1 SGHNT, CDR2 YYREEE (reference sequence).

This clone was picked up a small number of times. The genes are TRBV15 and TRBJ1-3; 7 nucleotides match TRBD1. Germline values: CDR1 LNHNV, CDR2 YYDKDF (reference sequence). The CDR3 runs to 17 residues. Trimming at V came to 3 bases and at J to 3 bases, leaving 11 bases not matched to a gene. CDR3 bases: TGTGCCACCAGCAGTGCCTCGACAGGGATCGGTGGAAACACCATATATTTT. Protein sequence: CATSSASTGIGGNTIYF.

This clone was seen a handful of times. The chain couples TRBV5-6 to TRBJ1-5; D ambiguous. The CDR3 covers 15 residues. In germline, CDR1 is SGHDT, CDR2 YYEEEE. The ends were cut back, 3 bases at V and 5 bases at J, with 15 bases in the middle. The CDR3 loop is CASSSQVRRDQPQHF. In nucleotides, the CDR3 is TGTGCCAGCAGCTCCCAGGTAAGGAGGGATCAGCCCCAGCATTTT.

The rearrangement links TRBV28 to TRBJ2-3, with D possibly being TRBD1 (5 bases). The CDR3 runs to 14 residues. Looked up from germline, CDR1 is MDHEN and CDR2 is SYDVKM. The V end was cut by 2 bases, the J end by 4 bases, with 10 bases between. CDR3 residues: CASSLVGRPDTQYF. The CDR3 DNA follows: TGTGCCAGCAGTTTAGTGGGGCGGCCAGATACGCAGTATTTT.

V is TRBV7-8 and J is TRBJ1-1; TRBD1 matches at 10 bases. The ends lost 4 bases at V and 4 bases at J; junction bases unmatched: 12. The germline V gene has CDR1 SGHVS and CDR2 FQNEAQ. The CDR3 extends over 17 amino acids. In DNA form, the CDR3 reads TGTGCCAGCAGCTGGGACGGACAGGGGGGGAGAGTCACTGAAGCTTTCTTT. Its translation is CASSWDGQGGRVTEAFF.

This chain links TRBV18 with TRBJ1-2, with D possibly TRBD1 on 6 matching bases. This CDR3 has 16 residues. Germline CDR1 and CDR2: KGHSH and LQKENI. The V and J ends lost 3 bases and 0 bases respectively, with 14 bases between them. CDR3 region: CASSPLTGAANYGYTF. In DNA, the CDR3 is TGTGCCAGCTCACCCTTGACGGGGGCTGCTAACTATGGCTACACCTTC.

This clone was detected only once. The rearrangement joins TRBV5-1 to TRBJ1-3, with unresolved D. CDR3 length equals 13 residues. Germline CDR1 and CDR2: SGHRS and YFSETQ. Trimming removed 4 bases from V and 8 bases from J, with 13 bases in between. The CDR3 DNA is TGCGCCAGCAGCCCGGACGGAGTCCACACCATATATTTT. Encoded protein: CASSPDGVHTIYF.

This chain links TRBV6-6 with TRBJ2-7, with 8 nucleotides matching TRBD2. This CDR3 spans 15 amino acids. Germline V gene data show CDR1 as MNHNY and CDR2 as SVGAGI (reference sequence). V was clipped by 7 bases and J by 3 bases; unmatched bases: 11. Here the CDR3 reads CASTPNREGIYEQYF. The CDR3 DNA reads as TGTGCCAGCACCCCCAACCGGGAGGGGATCTACGAGCAGTACTTC.

The chain joins TRBV18 to TRBJ2-1, with 13 positions matching TRBD2. Germline V gene sequence: CDR1 KGHSH, CDR2 LQKENI. J gave up 2 bases and V 6 bases, and 4 bases lay outside the gene matches. The CDR3 totals 16 residues. The chain's CDR3 is CASSSGTSGAYNEQFF. DNA of the CDR3: TGTGCCAGCTCTTCCGGGACTAGCGGGGCCTACAATGAGCAGTTCTTC. Looking up the rest from reference TRBV18 and TRBJ2-1 gives the full variable domain: NAGVMQNPRHLVRRRGQEARLRCSPMKGHSHVYWYRQLPEEGLKFMVYLQKENIIDESGMPKERFSAEFPKEGPSILRIQQVVRGDSAAYFCASSSGTSGAYNEQFFGPGTRLTVL.

To note about this clone: A read error may account for a junction end that differs from germline. This chain uses TRBV7-7 with TRBJ2-2; 9 bases are a match to TRBD2. CDR3 length equals 17 residues. Germline V gene sequence: CDR1 SSHAT, CDR2 FNYEAQ (reference sequence). Here the CDR3 reads CASSLESVSGGTGELFF. The CDR3 DNA is TGTGCTAGCAGCTTAGAAAGTGTTAGCGGGGGTACCGGGGAGCTGTTTTTT. The full variable domain, in which reference TRBV7-7 and TRBJ2-2 provide the parts outside the CDR3, is GAGVSQSPRYKVTKRGQDVTLRCDPISSHATLYWYQQALGQGPEFLTYFNYEAQPDKSGLPSDRFSAERPEGSISTLTIQRTEQRDSAMYRCASSLESVSGGTGELFFGEGSRLTVL.

This clone came up a few times. The CDR3: CASSDTSSGYQETQYF. In nucleotides, the CDR3 is TGTGCCAGCAGTGATACGTCTAGCGGGTACCAAGAGACCCAGTACTTC. The rearrangement uses TRBV2 and TRBJ2-5; 8 bases map to TRBD2. Per the germline V gene, CDR1 is SNHLY and CDR2 is FYNNEI. V lost 3 bases and J lost 0; bases outside the gene matches: 6. The CDR3 contains 16 residues.

This chain uses TRBV2 with TRBJ2-7; D call uncertain. Trimming cost V 6 bases and J 0 bases, with 6 bases left between them. The CDR3 contains 12 residues. Germline V CDR1 and CDR2: SNHLY, FYNNEI. The CDR3 reads CASSASSYEQYF. CDR3 bases: TGTGCCAGCAGCGCAAGCTCCTACGAGCAGTACTTC.

The chain recombines TRBV15 with TRBJ1-1; 10 nucleotides match TRBD1. The CDR3 has 13 residues. Trimming cost V 3 bases and J 5 bases; bases outside gene matches: 0. Germline V CDR1 and CDR2: LNHNV, YYDKDF (reference sequence). CDR3: CATSRDRGTEAFF. CDR3 in DNA: TGTGCCACCAGCAGGGACAGGGGGACTGAAGCTTTCTTT.

The chain is built from TRBV15 and TRBJ1-5; D is unresolved. Germline V gene lookup returns CDR1 LNHNV and CDR2 YYDKDF (reference sequence). V gave up 10 bases and J gave up 6 bases, with 25 bases separating them. The CDR3 is 16 residues long. CDR3 nucleotides: TGTGCCAGCTCCTTCTTCAGCGGCACGGGGAGTCAGCCCCAGCATTTT. It yields the protein CASSFFSGTGSQPQHF.

This chain's CDR3 is CASSLDRDDQPQHF. CDR3 nucleotides: TGTGCCAGCAGCCTGGACAGGGATGATCAGCCCCAGCATTTT. V is TRBV11-2 and J is TRBJ1-5, with 8 bases that match TRBD1. V shed 5 bases, J shed 5 bases, and the junction held 5 bases outside the gene matches. Germline-derived CDR1 and CDR2 are SGHAT and FQNNGV. The CDR3 is 14 residues long.

This clone appeared once. The rearrangement uses TRBV6-5 and TRBJ1-1, with a tentative D call TRBD1 (5 bases). Trimming stripped 2 bases from V and 11 bases from J, with 9 bases between. Germline CDR1 MNHEY, CDR2 SVGAGI. The CDR3 covers 11 residues. The CDR3 bases are TGTGCCAGCAGTTACGCGGGGGAGGCTTTCTTT. It translates to CASSYAGEAFF.